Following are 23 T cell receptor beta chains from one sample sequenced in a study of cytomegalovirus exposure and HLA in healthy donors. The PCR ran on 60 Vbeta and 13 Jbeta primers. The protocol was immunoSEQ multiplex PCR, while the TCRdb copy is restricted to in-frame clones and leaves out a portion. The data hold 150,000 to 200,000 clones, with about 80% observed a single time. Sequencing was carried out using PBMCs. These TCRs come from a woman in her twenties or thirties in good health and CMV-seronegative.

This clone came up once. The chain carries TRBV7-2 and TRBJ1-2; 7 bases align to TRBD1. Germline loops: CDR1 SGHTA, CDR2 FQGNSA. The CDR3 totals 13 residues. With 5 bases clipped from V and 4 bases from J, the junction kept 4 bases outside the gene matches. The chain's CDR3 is CASSGAGGYGYTF. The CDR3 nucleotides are TGTGCCAGCAGCGGGGCAGGGGGCTATGGCTACACCTTC. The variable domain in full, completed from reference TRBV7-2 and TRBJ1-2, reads GAGVSQSPSNKVTEKGKDVELRCDPISGHTALYWYRQSLGQGLEFLIYFQGNSAPDKSGLPSDRFSAERTGGSVSTLTIQRTQQEDSAVYLCASSGAGGYGYTFGSGTRLTVV.

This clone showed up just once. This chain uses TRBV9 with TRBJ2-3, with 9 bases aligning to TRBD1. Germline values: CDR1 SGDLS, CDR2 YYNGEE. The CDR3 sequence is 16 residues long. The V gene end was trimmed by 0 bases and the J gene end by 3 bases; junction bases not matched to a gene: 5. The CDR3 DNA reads TGTGCCAGCAGCGTAGAGGATGGGACAGGGACAGATACGCAGTATTTT. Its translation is CASSVEDGTGTDTQYF.

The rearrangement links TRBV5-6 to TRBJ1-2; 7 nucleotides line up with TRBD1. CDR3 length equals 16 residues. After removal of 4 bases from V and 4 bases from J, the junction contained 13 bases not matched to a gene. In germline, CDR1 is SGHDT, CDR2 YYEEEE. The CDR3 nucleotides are TGTGCCAGCAGCGCAGACAGGGCAAAATATCTCTATGGCTACACCTTC. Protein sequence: CASSADRAKYLYGYTF. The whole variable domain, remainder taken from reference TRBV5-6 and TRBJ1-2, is DAGVTQSPTHLIKTRGQQVTLRCSPKSGHDTVSWYQQALGQGPQFIFQYYEEEERQRGNFPDRFSGHQFPNYSSELNVNALLLGDSALYLCASSADRAKYLYGYTFGSGTRLTVV.

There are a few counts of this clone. The CDR3 loop reads CAWSGGVARGYGYTF. CDR3 sequence (DNA): TGTGCCTGGAGTGGTGGGGTGGCAAGGGGCTATGGCTACACCTTC. The chain combines TRBV30 with TRBJ1-2; D possibly corresponds to TRBD1 (5 bases). The germline V gene has CDR1 GTSNPN and CDR2 SVGIG (reference sequence). Trimming cost V 1 base and J 4 bases, with 16 bases left between them. CDR3 length equals 15 residues.

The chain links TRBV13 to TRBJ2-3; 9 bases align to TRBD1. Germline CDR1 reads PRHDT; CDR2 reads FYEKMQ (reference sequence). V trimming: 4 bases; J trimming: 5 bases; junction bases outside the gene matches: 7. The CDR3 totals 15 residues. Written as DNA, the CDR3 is TGTGCCAGCAGCTACGGGGACAGGGTACGAGATACGCAGTATTTT. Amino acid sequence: CASSYGDRVRDTQYF.

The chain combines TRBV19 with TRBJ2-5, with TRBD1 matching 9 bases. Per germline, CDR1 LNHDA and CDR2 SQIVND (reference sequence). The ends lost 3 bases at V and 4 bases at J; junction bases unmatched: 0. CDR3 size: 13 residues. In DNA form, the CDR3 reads TGTGCCAGTAGTATGGGACAGGGAGAGACCCAGTACTTC. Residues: CASSMGQGETQYF. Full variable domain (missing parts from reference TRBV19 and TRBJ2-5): DGGITQSPKYLFRKEGQNVTLSCEQNLNHDAMYWYRQDPGQGLRLIYYSQIVNDFQKGDIAEGYSVSREKKESFPLTVTSAQKNPTAFYLCASSMGQGETQYFGPGTRLLVL.

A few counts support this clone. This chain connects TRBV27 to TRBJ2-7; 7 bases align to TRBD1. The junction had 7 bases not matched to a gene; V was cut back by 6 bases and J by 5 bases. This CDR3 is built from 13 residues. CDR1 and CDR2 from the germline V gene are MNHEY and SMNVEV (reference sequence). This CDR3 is CASRTGARHEQYF. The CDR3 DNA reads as TGTGCCAGCAGAACAGGGGCAAGGCACGAGCAGTACTTC.

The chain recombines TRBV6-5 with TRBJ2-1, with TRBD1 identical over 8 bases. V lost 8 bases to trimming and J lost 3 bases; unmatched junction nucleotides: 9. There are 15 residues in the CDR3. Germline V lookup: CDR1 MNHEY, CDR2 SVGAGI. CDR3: CASGIQGVGYNEQFF. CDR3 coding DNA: TGTGCCAGCGGGATACAGGGGGTTGGCTACAATGAGCAGTTCTTC.

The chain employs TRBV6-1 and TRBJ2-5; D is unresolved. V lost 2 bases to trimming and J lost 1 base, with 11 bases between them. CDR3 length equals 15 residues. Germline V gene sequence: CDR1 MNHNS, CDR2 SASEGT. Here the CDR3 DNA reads TGTGCCAGCAGTGAATACAGCATTAGCCAAGAGACCCAGTACTTC. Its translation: CASSEYSISQETQYF.

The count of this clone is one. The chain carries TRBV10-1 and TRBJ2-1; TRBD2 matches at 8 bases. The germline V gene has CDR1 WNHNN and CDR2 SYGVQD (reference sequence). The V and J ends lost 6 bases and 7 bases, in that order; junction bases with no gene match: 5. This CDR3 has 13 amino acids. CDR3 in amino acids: CASSGGGPNEQFF. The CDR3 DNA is TGCGCCAGCAGCGGCGGGGGGCCGAATGAGCAGTTCTTC.

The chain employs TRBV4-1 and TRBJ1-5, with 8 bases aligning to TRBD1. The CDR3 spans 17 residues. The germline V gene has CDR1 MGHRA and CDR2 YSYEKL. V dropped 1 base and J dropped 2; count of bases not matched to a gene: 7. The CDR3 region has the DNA TGCGCCAGCAGCCAAGGCAGCGGACAGGGCGGCAATCAGCCCCAGCATTTT. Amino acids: CASSQGSGQGGNQPQHF.

This CDR3 is CASSPDRGTDTQYF. The CDR3 DNA is TGCGCCAGCAGCCCGGACAGGGGCACAGATACGCAGTATTTT. V is TRBV4-3 and J is TRBJ2-3, with TRBD1 identical over 8 bases. V trimming: 4 bases; J trimming: 1 base; junction bases outside the gene matches: 1. This CDR3 is built from 14 residues. Germline V CDR1 and CDR2: LGHNA, YSLEER.

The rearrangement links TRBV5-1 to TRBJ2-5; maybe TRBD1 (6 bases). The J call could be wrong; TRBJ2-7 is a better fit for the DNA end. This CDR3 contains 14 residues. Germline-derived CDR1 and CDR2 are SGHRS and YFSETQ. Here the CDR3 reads CASSVEGGRYEQYF. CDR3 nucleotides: TGCGCCAGCAGCGTTGAAGGGGGACGCTACGAGCAGTACTTC.

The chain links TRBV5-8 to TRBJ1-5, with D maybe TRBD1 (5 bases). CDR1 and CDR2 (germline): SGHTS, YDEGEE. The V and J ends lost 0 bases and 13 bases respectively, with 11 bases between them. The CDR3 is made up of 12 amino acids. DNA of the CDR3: TGTGCCAGCAGCTTGGGGGGGGGATTGCAGCATTTT. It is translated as CASSLGGGLQHF.

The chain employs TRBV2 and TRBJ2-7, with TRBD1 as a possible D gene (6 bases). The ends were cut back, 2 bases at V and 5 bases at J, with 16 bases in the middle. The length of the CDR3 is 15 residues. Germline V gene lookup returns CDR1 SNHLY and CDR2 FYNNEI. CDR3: CASSELVRGGHEQYF. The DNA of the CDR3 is TGTGCCAGCAGTGAATTGGTCAGGGGTGGACACGAGCAGTACTTC.

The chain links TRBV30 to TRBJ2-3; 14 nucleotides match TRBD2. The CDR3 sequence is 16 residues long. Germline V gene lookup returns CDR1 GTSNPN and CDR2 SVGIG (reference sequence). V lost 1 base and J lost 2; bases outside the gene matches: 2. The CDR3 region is CAWSAGLAGVTDTQYF. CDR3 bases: TGTGCCTGGAGTGCGGGACTAGCGGGAGTCACAGATACGCAGTATTTT.

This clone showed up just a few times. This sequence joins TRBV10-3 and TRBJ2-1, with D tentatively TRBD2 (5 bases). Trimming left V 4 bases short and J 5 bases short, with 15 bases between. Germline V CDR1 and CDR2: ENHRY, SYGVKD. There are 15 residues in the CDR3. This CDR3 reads CAISGEGFPHNEQFF. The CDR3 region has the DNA TGTGCCATCAGTGGTGAGGGATTCCCTCACAATGAGCAGTTCTTC.

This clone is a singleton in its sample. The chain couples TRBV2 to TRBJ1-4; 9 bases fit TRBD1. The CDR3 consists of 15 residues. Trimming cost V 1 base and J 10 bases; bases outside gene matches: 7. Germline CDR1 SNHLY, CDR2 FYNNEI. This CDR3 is CASSEGWDRDAKLFF. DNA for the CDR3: TGTGCCAGCAGTGAAGGGTGGGACAGGGACGCAAAACTGTTTTTT.

The CDR3 sequence is CASSYSVMSAYEQYF. CDR3 in DNA: TGTGCCAGCAGTTACTCAGTGATGTCGGCCTACGAGCAGTACTTC. The chain combines TRBV6-5 with TRBJ2-7; D ambiguous. The CDR3 is made up of 15 amino acids. Trimming pared 0 bases from V and 2 bases from J, leaving 11 bases between. The germline V gene encodes CDR1 MNHEY and CDR2 SVGAGI.

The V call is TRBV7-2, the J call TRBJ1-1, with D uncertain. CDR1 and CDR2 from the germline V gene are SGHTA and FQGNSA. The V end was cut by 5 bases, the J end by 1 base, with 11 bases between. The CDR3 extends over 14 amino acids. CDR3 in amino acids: CASSPFARNTEAFF. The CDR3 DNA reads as TGTGCCAGCAGCCCCTTCGCGAGGAACACTGAAGCTTTCTTT.

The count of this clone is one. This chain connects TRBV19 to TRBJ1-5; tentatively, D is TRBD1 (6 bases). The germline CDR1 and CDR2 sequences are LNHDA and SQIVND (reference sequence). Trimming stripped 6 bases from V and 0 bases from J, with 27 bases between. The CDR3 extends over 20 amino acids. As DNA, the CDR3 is TGTGCCAGTAGAGGCCGGATGGGGGGGGGCGCGGCGCGTAGCAATCAGCCCCAGCATTTT. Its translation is CASRGRMGGGAARSNQPQHF.

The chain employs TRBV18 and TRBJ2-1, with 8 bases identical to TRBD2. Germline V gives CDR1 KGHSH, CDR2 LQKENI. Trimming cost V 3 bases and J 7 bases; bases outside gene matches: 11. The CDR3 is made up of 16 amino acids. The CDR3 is CASSPNTGGPGNEQFF. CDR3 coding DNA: TGTGCCAGCTCACCGAATACGGGAGGGCCGGGGAATGAGCAGTTCTTC.

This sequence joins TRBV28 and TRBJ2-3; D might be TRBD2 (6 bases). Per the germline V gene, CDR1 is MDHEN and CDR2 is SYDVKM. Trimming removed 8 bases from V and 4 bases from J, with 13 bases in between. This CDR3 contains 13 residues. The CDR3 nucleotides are TGTGCCAGCGGTAGAGGAGGGGCAGATACGCAGTATTTT. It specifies CASGRGGADTQYF.